This T cell receptor (beta chain) was captured in a study of coeliac disease (dated by TCRdb to between 2021 and 2024). Turning to the overall study: Coeliac patients were categorised as having newly diagnosed active disease, refractory coeliac disease type I, or disease controlled by a gluten-free diet. A patient counted as having refractory coeliac disease type I if there was no response to a gluten-free diet for over 12 months and the intraepithelial cells were immunophenotypically normal. Because high-resolution HLA typing was not available, biased TRBV7-2 usage was examined as a proof of principle. Next-generation sequencing of rearranged TRB and TRG CDR3 regions was used on small intestinal lymphocyte fractions taken from coeliac and non-coeliac patients. The goal was to describe the TR repertoires of small intestinal T cells in active coeliac disease, in refractory type I coeliac disease, and in coeliac disease treated with a gluten-free diet. A total of around 30 patients were included in the full study, of whom around 22 had serologically confirmed coeliac disease and 8 were controls with non-small intestinal disorders. TRB sequencing was successfully performed on samples from around 27 subjects, among which 24 paired bulk unsorted intraepithelial and lamina propria cell samples were included.

Library generation was performed with the immunoSEQ multiplex PCR assay. The TR loci were subjected to amplification by multiplexed PCR, for which V gene segments served as targets of the forward primers and J gene segments as targets of the reverse primers. Amplified CDR3 regions were sequenced on the Illumina HiSeq System. Under the source paper's analysis protocol: To strip out PCR and sequencing errors and collapse the data into unique sequences, a nearest-neighbour algorithm merged closely related reads. Each repertoire was summarised by clonality and by T cell density, with T cell density defined as TR molecules per amount of genomic DNA input. CDR3 amino acid sequences present in at least 80% of unsorted samples were defined as public TRs, and these public TRs were then tested for differential abundance between coeliac and control samples. Every lamina propria sample was searched for matches to a list of more than 200 published gliadin-specific TRB sequences. Differences in clonality and density between disease groups were tested by Kruskal-Wallis tests, followed by Dunn post-tests. The table comes from immuneACCESS by way of TCRdb, which keeps in-frame sequences with V and J called. Part of the clones is missing from these tables; in studies checked, under half for an unresolved V gene and the rest for unknown reasons. V, J and clone size were drawn from that table, and D and trimming were deduced from the DNA. A total of 6,000 to 8,000 clones appear in this sample, approximately 78% of them only once. 5.5% to 7.5% of the sample is in the top ten clones.

A remark on this clone: What antigen it recognizes has not been identified. The record has no base qualities; no much larger clone is one base away.

What the study reported, not specific to this receptor: Published gliadin-specific TRB sequences turned up in about 45% of the 18 coeliac lamina propria samples, compared with only 1 of 6 controls. The authors considered the approach unsuitable for unbiased detection of gliadin-specific T cells, which are scarce and rarely shared between patients. Compared with controls, active coeliac intraepithelial and lamina propria samples had TRB and TRG repertoires of lower clonality, which suggests that diverse T cells were recruited. Cross-contamination between compartments was possible, because separating intraepithelial cells from lamina propria cells did not produce high-purity fractions. For the most part, TRB repertoires were private, with most amino acid sequences found in only one sample, and V-gene usage showed no significant difference across disease groups.

CDR1 and CDR2, looked up from the germline V gene, are ENHRY and SYGVKD. V trim: 3 bases; J trim: 4 bases; unmatched bases: 1. Counted from cysteine to phenylalanine, this CDR3 has 13 amino acids. Only CDR3 DNA remains: 39 bases, in frame from the first base. Aliquots of roughly 460,000 cells were frozen in DMSO/FBS in liquid nitrogen, and a single aliquot per fraction was used for sequencing. Every one of the 30 patients in the study had endoscopy and a small intestinal biopsy. Once intraepithelial cells had been isolated, the leftover biopsy tissue was digested with collagenase to release lamina propria cells. Genomic DNA was extracted from frozen unsorted cell fractions with the Qiagen DNeasy blood extraction kit.

The sequence came from a man younger than 45 with celiac disease. In this chain, TRBV10-3 is recombined with TRBJ1-2; 8 junctional bases match TRBD1. Sequenced material: lamina propria lymphocytes from the gut. Sample cell subset or site, as interpreted from the label and publication: lamina propria cell (LPC) fraction of small intestinal biopsy. This receptor carries the CDR3 CAISDGQGYGYTF. The bases read TGTGCCATCAGTGATGGACAGGGCTATGGCTACACCTTC.